This T cell receptor (beta chain) was profiled in a study of blood T cell repertoires in COVID-19. Background on the study: Samples representing acute and convalescent COVID-19 were sourced from the United States, Italy and Spain. T cells, B-cell-depleted T cells, or PBMCs supplied cDNA or gDNA.

This clone was seen a handful of times. Per the original methods: By means of reference gene primer amplification, nucleated cell counts were estimated. Sequencing was performed with immunoSEQ multiplex PCR; in TCRdb, only in-frame clones are kept and a portion is missing. The V and J calls and clone size come from that table; D and trimming were worked out from the DNA. The sample records some 220,000 clones, 60% to 85% being singletons. Germline values: CDR1 KGHDR, CDR2 SFDVKD. The CDR3 has 17 residues. The V end lost 0 bases, the J end lost 4 bases, and 17 bases lay between the germline ends. The V gene is TRBV24-1, the J gene TRBJ2-5, with D tentatively TRBD2 (7 bases). The sample consisted of peripheral blood. This clonotype originated in an older woman with acute or convalescent COVID-19. CDR3 DNA: TGTGCCACCAGTGATTTGCCGGGGGGCACAAGCCGAGAGACCCAGTACTTC. Amino acids: CATSDLPGGTSRETQYF.